This T cell receptor (beta chain) was sequenced for a study of human T cells and chemical hapten exposure. Study-level information: It was small differences in pooled library volume that mainly caused per-sample TCR yields to vary.

This clonotype appeared many times. The antigen is undetermined. Time point of the sample: pre-sensitization, week 0. The treatment: therapeutic diphenylcyclopropenone sensitization with weekly scalp DPC. Ahead of each patch test application, blood was drawn. Points from the study as a whole: Counts of TCRs above 1 in 1000 frequency stayed unchanged with DPC sensitization.

TCRdb reprocessed the RACE reads via MiXCR and lists one record per CDR3 protein. The table has fewer than 150,000 distinct CDR3 sequences, approximately 12% seen once. The receptor comes from a woman between 18 and 30 years old with alopecia areata. Some clones in this sample may be carry-over from other donors' samples. The sequenced sample was whole blood, obtained in connection with sensitization to the hapten diphenylcyclopropenone (DPC).

CDR3 sequence reads: CSATQDEETQYF. CDR3 in DNA: TGCAGTGCCACGCAGGACGAGGAGACCCAGTACTTC. J is TRBJ2-5 and V is TRBV20-1, with D unresolved. Trimming pared 6 bases from V and 5 bases from J, leaving 13 bases between. Germline CDR1 reads DFQATT; CDR2 reads SNEGSKA (reference sequence). CDR3 length: 12 residues.